The rows below give T cell receptor beta chains drawn from one sample of a study of shared clonotypes between healthy human individuals. Here immunoSEQ multiplex PCR was the method, and the copy in TCRdb shows in-frame clones only, minus some. The sample carries just over 2,000,000 clones, about 95% recorded once. Specimen: naive CD8+ T cells sorted from blood. The receptors were sampled from a man younger than 35 in good health. CDR3s include the opening cysteine and the closing phenylalanine or tryptophan. A D gene is named only where the DNA matches it firmly. Some rows have no size entry. The others give once, few or many, or a class for an expanded clone.

v_gene: TRBV5-6
d_gene: TRBD1
j_gene: TRBJ1-2
abundance: once
CDR3nt: TGTGCCAGCAGCCCACACAGGGGTGATTCCAACTATGGCTACACCTTC
CDR3aa: CASSPHRGDSNYGYTF

v_gene: TRBV6-5
d_gene: .
j_gene: TRBJ2-6
abundance: .
CDR3nt: TGTGCCAGCAGTTCTCCAGCCGGGGCCAACGTCCTGACTTTC
CDR3aa: CASSSPAGANVLTF

v_gene: TRBV13
d_gene: .
j_gene: TRBJ1-2
abundance: once
CDR3nt: TGTGCCAGCAGCTTAGTCAGGGAAAACTATGGCTACACCTTC
CDR3aa: CASSLVRENYGYTF

v_gene: TRBV30
d_gene: .
j_gene: TRBJ1-1
abundance: .
CDR3nt: TGTGCCTGGAGTGTACCGCAGGGGTTACTATCTCTGGGAGCTTTCTTT
CDR3aa: CAWSVPQGLLSLGAFF

v_gene: TRBV7-9
d_gene: .
j_gene: TRBJ2-2
abundance: once
CDR3nt: TGTGCCAGCTTCCCTCTCAGTAGGGGTGTATCCGGGGAGCTGTTTTTT
CDR3aa: CASFPLSRGVSGELFF

v_gene: TRBV6-5
d_gene: .
j_gene: TRBJ1-2
abundance: .
CDR3nt: TGTGCCAGCAGGTCTGAATATGGCTACACCTTC
CDR3aa: CASRSEYGYTF

v_gene: TRBV9
d_gene: TRBD1
j_gene: TRBJ2-7
abundance: .
CDR3nt: TGTGCCAGCAGCGTAGGCACAGGGGGAAGCTACGAGCAGTACTTC
CDR3aa: CASSVGTGGSYEQYF

v_gene: TRBV4-3
d_gene: .
j_gene: TRBJ2-1
abundance: .
CDR3nt: TGCGCCAGCAGCCAAGATTGGGACGGTTACAATGAGCAGTTCTTC
CDR3aa: CASSQDWDGYNEQFF

v_gene: TRBV5-6
d_gene: .
j_gene: TRBJ1-2
abundance: .
CDR3nt: TGTGCCAGCAGCTTGGGACAGTCTGGCTACACCTTC
CDR3aa: CASSLGQSGYTF

v_gene: TRBV5-1
d_gene: TRBD2
j_gene: TRBJ2-5
abundance: once
CDR3nt: TGCGCCAGCAGTCCCCTAGCGGGGGGACAAGAGACCCAGTACTTC
CDR3aa: CASSPLAGGQETQYF

v_gene: TRBV14
d_gene: TRBD2
j_gene: TRBJ2-7
abundance: .
CDR3nt: TGTGCCAGCAGCGACGGACTAGCGGGGTTGTCCTCCTACGAGCAGTACTTC
CDR3aa: CASSDGLAGLSSYEQYF

v_gene: TRBV6-5
d_gene: .
j_gene: TRBJ2-1
abundance: .
CDR3nt: TGTGCCAGCAGTTACTCGTGGAGGAATGAGCAGTTCTTC
CDR3aa: CASSYSWRNEQFF

v_gene: TRBV5-1
d_gene: .
j_gene: TRBJ2-7
abundance: .
CDR3nt: TGCGCCAGCAGCATAGGGGCAGGGGACGCCTACGAGCAGTACTTC
CDR3aa: CASSIGAGDAYEQYF

v_gene: TRBV4-1
d_gene: TRBD2
j_gene: TRBJ2-7
abundance: .
CDR3nt: TGCGCCAGCAGCCAAGTTTTCCTAGCGGGGGCCTACGAGCAGTACTTC
CDR3aa: CASSQVFLAGAYEQYF

v_gene: TRBV4-3
d_gene: TRBD1
j_gene: TRBJ1-5
abundance: .
CDR3nt: TGCGCCAGCAGCCAGAAGCCGGGACAGAAAAATCAGCCCCAGCATTTT
CDR3aa: CASSQKPGQKNQPQHF

v_gene: TRBV7-9
d_gene: .
j_gene: TRBJ2-2
abundance: .
CDR3nt: TGTGCCAGCAGCCTTCCCGGGGGCACCGGGGAGCTGTTTTTT
CDR3aa: CASSLPGGTGELFF

v_gene: TRBV4-3
d_gene: .
j_gene: TRBJ1-5
abundance: .
CDR3nt: TGCGCCAGCAGCCAAGGGCAGGGCTCCAATCAGCCCCAGCATTTT
CDR3aa: CASSQGQGSNQPQHF

v_gene: TRBV29-1
d_gene: .
j_gene: TRBJ2-1
abundance: .
CDR3nt: TGCAGCGTTTCTTCGGGCGACTACTACAATGAGCAGTTCTTC
CDR3aa: CSVSSGDYYNEQFF

v_gene: TRBV6-5
d_gene: TRBD2
j_gene: TRBJ2-7
abundance: .
CDR3nt: TGTGCCAGCAGTACGGGACTAGCGGGAGAAGAGCAGTACTTC
CDR3aa: CASSTGLAGEEQYF

v_gene: TRBV7-9
d_gene: .
j_gene: TRBJ1-6
abundance: few
CDR3nt: TGTGCCAGCAGCTTAGCCGAGAATTCACCCCTCCACTTT
CDR3aa: CASSLAENSPLHF

v_gene: TRBV9
d_gene: .
j_gene: TRBJ2-1
abundance: .
CDR3nt: TGTGCCAGCAGCGGGGGAGACGAAACATCCTACAATGAGCAGTTCTTC
CDR3aa: CASSGGDETSYNEQFF

v_gene: TRBV6-6
d_gene: TRBD1
j_gene: TRBJ1-5
abundance: few
CDR3nt: TGTGCCAGCAAAGGACAGGGGGATCAGCCCCAGCATTTT
CDR3aa: CASKGQGDQPQHF

v_gene: TRBV30
d_gene: TRBD1
j_gene: TRBJ2-1
abundance: .
CDR3nt: TGTGCCTGGAGTGCAACAGGGGGCTTTGAGCAGTTCTTC
CDR3aa: CAWSATGGFEQFF

v_gene: TRBV6-6
d_gene: .
j_gene: TRBJ1-2
abundance: .
CDR3nt: TGTGCCAGCATCGATTCAGGGAATGGCTACACCTTC
CDR3aa: CASIDSGNGYTF

v_gene: TRBV5-6
d_gene: TRBD1
j_gene: TRBJ2-5
abundance: .
CDR3nt: TGTGCCAGCAGCGATGGACAGGTCCCTCGGGAGACCCAGTACTTC
CDR3aa: CASSDGQVPRETQYF

v_gene: TRBV6-5
d_gene: .
j_gene: TRBJ2-5
abundance: .
CDR3nt: TGTGCCAGCAGTTACTTGGAGGGGGAGACCCAGTACTTC
CDR3aa: CASSYLEGETQYF

v_gene: TRBV13
d_gene: .
j_gene: TRBJ2-7
abundance: .
CDR3nt: TGTGCCAGCAGATTATCCATGGACAGAGCTTACGAGCAGTACTTC
CDR3aa: CASRLSMDRAYEQYF

v_gene: TRBV10-2
d_gene: .
j_gene: TRBJ1-2
abundance: .
CDR3nt: TGCGCCAGCATGGAGGGTGCGAACTATGGCTACACCTTC
CDR3aa: CASMEGANYGYTF

v_gene: TRBV5-1
d_gene: TRBD1
j_gene: TRBJ1-1
abundance: .
CDR3nt: TGCGCCAGCAGCTTGGGGACAGGGGCGAAGAACACTGAAGCTTTCTTT
CDR3aa: CASSLGTGAKNTEAFF

v_gene: TRBV4-1
d_gene: .
j_gene: TRBJ1-3
abundance: .
CDR3nt: TGCGCCAGCAGCCAAGCCGGCAGTCCCTTCTCTGGAAACACCATATATTTT
CDR3aa: CASSQAGSPFSGNTIYF

v_gene: TRBV6-1
d_gene: TRBD2
j_gene: TRBJ2-3
abundance: .
CDR3nt: TGTGCCAGCAGTGACCACCCGGGGACTAGCGGGAGGGACGGAGATACGCAGTATTTT
CDR3aa: CASSDHPGTSGRDGDTQYF

v_gene: TRBV11-2
d_gene: TRBD1
j_gene: TRBJ1-2
abundance: .
CDR3nt: TGTGCCAGCAGCTTAGTCGGGACAGGGAACTATGGCTACACCTTC
CDR3aa: CASSLVGTGNYGYTF

v_gene: TRBV4-1
d_gene: .
j_gene: TRBJ2-2
abundance: .
CDR3nt: TGCGCCAGCAGCACAATCGGGCTTACCGTGAACACCGGGGAGCTGTTTTTT
CDR3aa: CASSTIGLTVNTGELFF

v_gene: TRBV7-9
d_gene: TRBD1
j_gene: TRBJ2-5
abundance: .
CDR3nt: TGTGCCAGCAGCCACTGGACAGGCCAAGAGACCCAGTACTTC
CDR3aa: CASSHWTGQETQYF

v_gene: TRBV27
d_gene: .
j_gene: TRBJ1-1
abundance: .
CDR3nt: TGTGCCAGCAGTTCCCCCCAGGCAGGGCTGACTGAAGCTTTCTTT
CDR3aa: CASSSPQAGLTEAFF

v_gene: TRBV6-4
d_gene: .
j_gene: TRBJ1-5
abundance: .
CDR3nt: TGTGCCAGCACCCCATGTGGCCAAGGGCATAGCAATCAGCCCCAGCATTTT
CDR3aa: CASTPCGQGHSNQPQHF

v_gene: TRBV5-4
d_gene: TRBD2
j_gene: TRBJ2-1
abundance: .
CDR3nt: TGTGCCAGCAGCCCAACTAGCGGGGGGGGCAATGAGCAGTTCTTC
CDR3aa: CASSPTSGGGNEQFF

v_gene: TRBV6-6
d_gene: TRBD2
j_gene: TRBJ2-7
abundance: .
CDR3nt: TGTGCCAGCAGTTACTCGAAAGCGGGCGGGAGATACGAGCAGTACTTC
CDR3aa: CASSYSKAGGRYEQYF

v_gene: TRBV30
d_gene: .
j_gene: TRBJ2-1
abundance: .
CDR3nt: TGTGCCTGGAGTGTTAGCGGATACAATGAGCAGTTCTTC
CDR3aa: CAWSVSGYNEQFF

v_gene: TRBV5-1
d_gene: .
j_gene: TRBJ2-3
abundance: .
CDR3nt: TGCGCCAGCAGAGAGGCAGATACGCAGTATTTT
CDR3aa: CASREADTQYF